Listed below are T cell receptor beta chains from one sample, sequenced in a study of blood T cells in healthy people across ages. One entry per CDR3 protein results from TCRdb running MiXCR on the 5' RACE reads. The data contain just over 1 million distinct CDR3 sequences, 35% to 55% of them singletons. Specimen: blood. The receptors were gathered from a woman in her sixties in good health. The CDR3 runs from the conserved cysteine through the conserved F or W. D genes are given only for firm matches. The size field is filled for only some rows; it gives once, few, many or a size class.

size,J,D,V,length,DNA,CDR3
NA,TRBJ1-1,NA,TRBV7-9,13,TGTGCCAGCACCCTCGGTACGGACACTGAAGCTTTCTTT,CASTLGTDTEAFF
NA,TRBJ2-1,NA,TRBV7-8,17,TGTGCCAGCAGCTTAGGTGGTAGCGTGGAGTCATCGAATGAGCAGTTCTTC,CASSLGGSVESSNEQFF
few,TRBJ2-5,TRBD2,TRBV29-1,17,TGCAGCGTCGCCGGGGGGACTAGCGGGAGGGCCTGGGAGACCCAGTACTTC,CSVAGGTSGRAWETQYF
NA,TRBJ1-4,NA,TRBV27,16,TGTGCCAGCAGTTTGGTCTCGGGGGCTCTTAATGAAAAACTGTTTTTT,CASSLVSGALNEKLFF
NA,TRBJ2-7,NA,TRBV7-9,14,TGTGCCAGCAGCTGGGGTAGCGACTCCTACGAGCAGTACTTC,CASSWGSDSYEQYF
few,TRBJ2-4,NA,TRBV27,13,TGTGCCAGCAGTCCCATACTGACGGACATTCAGTACTTC,CASSPILTDIQYF
NA,TRBJ1-2,NA,TRBV28,12,TGTGCCAGCAGTTTATCTAACTGGGGCTACACCTTC,CASSLSNWGYTF
few,TRBJ2-3,NA,TRBV5-1,15,TGCGCCAGCAGCTTGGTCCCAACGGGGTCGAATACGCAGTATTTT,CASSLVPTGSNTQYF
NA,TRBJ2-5,NA,TRBV6-6,16,TGTGCCAGCAGTTATCGGCGAACTTCCGAGGGGGAGACCCAGTACTTC,CASSYRRTSEGETQYF
few,TRBJ2-6,NA,TRBV2,15,TGTGCCAGCACTAACGGTAGCTCTGGGGCCAACGTCCTGACTTTC,CASTNGSSGANVLTF
once,TRBJ2-3,TRBD2,TRBV3-1,16,TGTGCCAGCAGCCAAGAGCTGGGACTAGCGACAGATACGCAGTATTTT,CASSQELGLATDTQYF
NA,TRBJ2-1,NA,TRBV21-1,18,TGTGCCAGCAGCAGTACTCAGACAGACCCATGCAACTACAATGAGCAGTTCTTC,CASSSTQTDPCNYNEQFF
few,TRBJ2-7,NA,TRBV28,13,TGTGCCAGCAGATCTTCAGGGGCCTACGAGCAGTACTTC,CASRSSGAYEQYF
NA,TRBJ2-5,NA,TRBV19,13,TGTGCCAGTAGTATACAGGGGATGGAGACCCAGTACTTC,CASSIQGMETQYF
NA,TRBJ2-7,TRBD1,TRBV11-3,16,TGTGCCAGCAGCTTAGGGCCCGGGACAGGAATTTACGAGCAGTACTTC,CASSLGPGTGIYEQYF
NA,TRBJ2-1,TRBD2,TRBV20-1,16,TGCAGTGCTGGGACTAGCGGTCTCAGCTCCTACAATGAGCAGTTCTTC,CSAGTSGLSSYNEQFF
NA,TRBJ2-1,NA,TRBV6-5,14,TGTGCCAGCAGTTACTCTGTCTTATACAATGAGCAGTTCTTC,CASSYSVLYNEQFF
NA,TRBJ2-3,TRBD2,TRBV6-2/TRBV6-3,17,TGTGCCAGCAGCGGACTAGCGGGAGGGCGTGGTACAGATACGCAGTATTTT,CASSGLAGGRGTDTQYF
few,TRBJ2-3,TRBD1,TRBV5-1,17,TGCGCCAGCAGCTTGTCCCCCGGGACAGGGGGGGCAGATACGCAGTATTTT,CASSLSPGTGGADTQYF
NA,TRBJ1-1,TRBD1,TRBV24-1,18,TGTGCCACCAGTGAGCCCCCGACAGGGGTAATATCTCGCACTGAAGCTTTCTTT,CATSEPPTGVISRTEAFF
once,TRBJ1-6,TRBD1,TRBV20-1,15,TGCAGTGCCTACGGGACAGAGATAAATAACTCACCCCTCCACTTT,CSAYGTEINNSPLHF
NA,TRBJ2-7,TRBD2,TRBV20-1,16,TGCAGTGCTCAGGGACCTAGCGGGAGGTACTCCTACGAGCAGTACTTC,CSAQGPSGRYSYEQYF
NA,TRBJ2-1,NA,TRBV29-1,11,TGCAGCGTTCTACGGGGGCTTGAGCAGTTCTTC,CSVLRGLEQFF
NA,TRBJ2-1,NA,TRBV5-1,15,TGCGCCAGCAGAGGTGGATTGGGCTCCTACAATGAGCAGTTCTTC,CASRGGLGSYNEQFF
NA,TRBJ2-5,TRBD2,TRBV6-5,15,TGTGCCAGCAGGGGACTAGCGGGAAAAACGAGGGAGCAGTACTTC,CASRGLAGKTREQYF
NA,TRBJ2-1,TRBD2,TRBV4-2,16,TGTGCCAGCAGTACAAGGGGTAGCGGGAGGGCCGATGAGCAGTTCTTC,CASSTRGSGRADEQFF
NA,TRBJ2-3,NA,TRBV10-3,14,TGTGCCATCAGTGATTCGGGTAGCGAAGATACGCAGTATTTT,CAISDSGSEDTQYF
NA,TRBJ2-7,TRBD2,TRBV19,18,TGTGCCAGTACTAAACAGGGATTGGGGACTAGCGGGAGTTACGAGCAGTACTTC,CASTKQGLGTSGSYEQYF
few,TRBJ1-5,TRBD1,TRBV6-1,13,TGTGCCAGCAGTGTACAGGGGAATCAGCCCCAGCATTTT,CASSVQGNQPQHF
NA,TRBJ2-3,TRBD2,TRBV3-1,14,TGTGCCAGCAGCCAACAGGGACTAGTTGATACGCAGTATTTT,CASSQQGLVDTQYF
few,TRBJ2-1,TRBD2,TRBV6-2/TRBV6-3,19,TGTGCCGGAAAACCGAGGACTAGCGGGAGTGATGTTACATCGAATGAGCAGTTCTTC,CAGKPRTSGSDVTSNEQFF
NA,TRBJ2-3,NA,TRBV20-1,16,TGCAGTGCTAGAGTCTCAGATGGGAAGGGAGCAGATACGCAGTATTTT,CSARVSDGKGADTQYF
few,TRBJ2-7,NA,TRBV9,14,TGTGCCAGCAGCGTAGGTCCAGGTTACTACGAGCAGTACTTC,CASSVGPGYYEQYF
NA,TRBJ2-5,NA,TRBV6-6,17,TGTGCCAGCAGTTACTCACTCACCCTAGCGCAACAAGAGACCCAGTACTTC,CASSYSLTLAQQETQYF
once,TRBJ2-1,NA,TRBV21-1,13,TGTGTCAGCAGCGAGGACAGGGTAAATGAGCAGTTCTTC,CVSSEDRVNEQFF
NA,TRBJ2-1,TRBD2,TRBV9,19,TGTGCCAGCAGCATTCTCGGGACCGGACTAGCGGGATACGGGGATGAGCAGTTCTTC,CASSILGTGLAGYGDEQFF
NA,TRBJ2-7,TRBD1,TRBV27,14,TGTGCCAGCAGTCCAAGGACAGGGGGCATCGAGCAGTACTTC,CASSPRTGGIEQYF
NA,TRBJ1-2,TRBD1,TRBV6-1,15,TGTGCCAGCAGCGGTCCCGGGACAGGGACCTATGGCTACACCTTC,CASSGPGTGTYGYTF
NA,TRBJ1-2,NA,TRBV27,15,TGTGCCAGCAGTTTAGTAGCGGGACACCCCGATGGCTACACCTTC,CASSLVAGHPDGYTF
NA,TRBJ1-5,NA,TRBV7-2,13,TGTGCCAGCAGCTTGGAGCTAGGATTACCCCAGCATTTT,CASSLELGLPQHF
NA,TRBJ2-7,TRBD2,TRBV11-2,14,TGTGCCAGCAGCTTTGGGACTAGCGACTACGAGCAGTACTTC,CASSFGTSDYEQYF
NA,TRBJ2-3,TRBD2,TRBV9,16,TGTGCCAGCAGCGTAGGACTAGCGGGAACGGCAGATACGCAGTATTTT,CASSVGLAGTADTQYF
NA,TRBJ2-3,TRBD2,TRBV7-2,18,TGTGCCAGCAGTCAATGGCTAGCGGGGGGCGGTAGCACAGATACGCAGTATTTT,CASSQWLAGGGSTDTQYF
NA,TRBJ1-5,TRBD1,TRBV28,15,TGTGCCAGCAGTCCCGGGACAGGGGGCATTCAGCCCCAGCATTTT,CASSPGTGGIQPQHF
few,TRBJ2-7,TRBD1,TRBV2,14,TGTGCCAGCACAACGGGGACAGACTCCTACGAGCAGTACTTC,CASTTGTDSYEQYF
NA,TRBJ2-1,TRBD2,TRBV20-1,17,TGCAGTGCGATCCCCTTACTAGCGGAGTCTACTTACAATGAGCAGTTCTTC,CSAIPLLAESTYNEQFF
few,TRBJ2-1,NA,TRBV7-9,18,TGTGCCAGCAGCTCGGGCGGGCTAGCCTTGAGCTCCTACAATGAGCAGTTCTTC,CASSSGGLALSSYNEQFF
NA,TRBJ2-3,TRBD1,TRBV20-1,14,TGCAGTGCCCCGGAGAGGGGGCGCACAGATACGCAGTATTTT,CSAPERGRTDTQYF
NA,TRBJ1-1,NA,TRBV20-1,11,TGCAGTGCTAGGCCTGGCGCTGAAGCTTTCTTT,CSARPGAEAFF
NA,TRBJ1-6,NA,TRBV12-3/TRBV12-4,16,TGTGCCAGCAGTTTAGCGCCGGGGGTCTATAATTCACCCCTCCACTTT,CASSLAPGVYNSPLHF
NA,TRBJ2-6,NA,TRBV4-1,17,TGCGCCAGCAGCCAGGGATCCCAGGATCCTGGGGCCAACGTCCTGACTTTC,CASSQGSQDPGANVLTF
NA,TRBJ1-1,NA,TRBV6-1,15,TGTGCCAGCAGTCAAGAAGACGATCTGGGCACTGAAGCTTTCTTT,CASSQEDDLGTEAFF
NA,TRBJ2-6,NA,TRBV7-9,15,TGTGCCAGCAGGATTATTGGCGCGGGGGCCAACGTCCTGACTTTC,CASRIIGAGANVLTF